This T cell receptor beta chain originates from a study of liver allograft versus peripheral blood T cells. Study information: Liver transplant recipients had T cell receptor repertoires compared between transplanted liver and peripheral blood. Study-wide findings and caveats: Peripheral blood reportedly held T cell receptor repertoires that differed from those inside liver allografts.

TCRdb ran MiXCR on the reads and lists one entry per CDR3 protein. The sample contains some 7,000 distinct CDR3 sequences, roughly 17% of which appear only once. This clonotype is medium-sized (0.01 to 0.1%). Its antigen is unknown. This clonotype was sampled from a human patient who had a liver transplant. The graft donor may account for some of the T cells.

CDR3 protein: CAISEMAEEQYF. The CDR3, as DNA: TGTGCCATCAGTGAGATGGCAGAAGAGCAGTACTTC. V gene TRBV10-3 combines with J gene TRBJ2-7; D unclear. The CDR3 has 12 residues. The germline V and J ends were trimmed by 2 bases and 7 bases, with 9 bases remaining between them. The germline gives CDR1 ENHRY, CDR2 SYGVKD.